This T cell receptor (beta chain) was found in a study of blood T cell repertoires in COVID-19. A single count supports this clone. Assay: immunoSEQ multiplex PCR; the TCRdb copy retains only in-frame clones and omits some. The sample shows some 180,000 clones, roughly four fifths of them seen only once. The TCR originated in a man aged 70 or older with active or convalescent COVID-19. Sample: peripheral blood.

In DNA, the CDR3 is TGTGCCAGCAGCCCCTTCCCTATTACTAGCGGGAGGGCCCATGAGCAGTTCTTC. Residues: CASSPFPITSGRAHEQFF. The chain links TRBV7-2 to TRBJ2-1; 13 bases agree with TRBD2. Trimming cost V 5 bases and J 8 bases; bases outside gene matches: 15. Germline V CDR1 and CDR2: SGHTA, FQGNSA. The length of the CDR3 is 18 residues.